This T cell receptor (beta chain) derives from a study of T cells in localized non-small cell lung cancer. CDR3 length: 15 amino acids. Germline V gives CDR1 MNHEY, CDR2 SVGAGI. The V end lost 0 bases, the J end lost 3 bases, and 11 bases lay between the germline ends. Study-wide results and limits: Because sequencing included only one region (of the tumor), heterogeneity remains possible. Longer survival (overall) was linked to higher T cell density in blood. Uninvolved adjacent lung showed peak T cell clonality, exceeding tumor. Among the top 100 tumor clones, a median around 50 appeared in adjacent lung.

As for this clone: Its antigen is not known.

The repertoire was sequenced with immunoSEQ multiplex PCR; TCRdb's copy has only in-frame clones and lacks some. Of tens of thousands of clones listed, just under 85% are singletons. This receptor was identified in a female donor older than 55 with stage I lung adenocarcinoma. The chain has TRBV6-5 and TRBJ1-2; D possibly corresponds to TRBD1 (5 bases). Material: peripheral blood, obtained before any cancer treatment. CDR3 sequence reads: CASSYSIGADYGYTF. CDR3 sequence (DNA): TGTGCCAGCAGTTACTCTATAGGGGCGGACTATGGCTACACCTTC.